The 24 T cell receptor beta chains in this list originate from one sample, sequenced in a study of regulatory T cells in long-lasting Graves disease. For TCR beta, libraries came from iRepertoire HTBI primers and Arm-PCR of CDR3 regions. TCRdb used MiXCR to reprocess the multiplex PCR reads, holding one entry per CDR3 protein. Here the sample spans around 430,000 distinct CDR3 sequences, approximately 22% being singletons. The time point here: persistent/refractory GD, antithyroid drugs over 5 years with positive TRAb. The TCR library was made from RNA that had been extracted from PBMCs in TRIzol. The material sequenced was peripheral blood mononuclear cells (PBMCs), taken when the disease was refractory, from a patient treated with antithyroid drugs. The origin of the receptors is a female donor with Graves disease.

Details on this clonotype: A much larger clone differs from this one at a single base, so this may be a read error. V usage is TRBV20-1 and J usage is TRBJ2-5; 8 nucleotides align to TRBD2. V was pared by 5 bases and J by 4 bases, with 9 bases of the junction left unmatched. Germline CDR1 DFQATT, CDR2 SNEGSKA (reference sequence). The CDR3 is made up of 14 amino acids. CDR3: CSAPTSERSETQYF. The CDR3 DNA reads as TGCAGTGCTCCGACTAGCGAGAGATCAGAGACCCAGTACTTC.

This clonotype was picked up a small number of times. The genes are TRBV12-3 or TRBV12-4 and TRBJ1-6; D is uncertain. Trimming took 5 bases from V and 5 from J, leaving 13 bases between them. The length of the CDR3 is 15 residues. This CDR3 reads CASSPPGQNNSPLHF. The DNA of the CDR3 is TGTGCCAGCAGTCCCCCCGGGCAGAATAATTCACCCCTCCACTTT.

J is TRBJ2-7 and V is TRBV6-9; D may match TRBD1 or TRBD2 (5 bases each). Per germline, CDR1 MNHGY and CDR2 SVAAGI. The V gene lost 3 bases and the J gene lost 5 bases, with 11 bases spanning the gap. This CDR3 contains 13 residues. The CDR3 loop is CASSYARGDEQYF. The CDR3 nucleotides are TGTGCCAGCAGTTACGCGCGAGGGGACGAGCAGTACTTC.

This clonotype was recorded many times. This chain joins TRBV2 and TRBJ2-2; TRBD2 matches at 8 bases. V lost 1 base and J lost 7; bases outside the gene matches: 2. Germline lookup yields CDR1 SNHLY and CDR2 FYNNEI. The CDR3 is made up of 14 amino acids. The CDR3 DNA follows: TGTGCCAGCAGTGAAGGGACTAGCTTCGGGGAGCTGTTTTTT. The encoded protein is CASSEGTSFGELFF.

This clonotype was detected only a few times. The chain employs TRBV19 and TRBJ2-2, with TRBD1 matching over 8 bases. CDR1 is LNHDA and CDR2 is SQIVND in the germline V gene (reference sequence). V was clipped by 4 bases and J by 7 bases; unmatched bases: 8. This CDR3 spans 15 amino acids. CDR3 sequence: CASSTLGQGGGELFF. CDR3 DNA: TGTGCCAGTAGTACCTTAGGACAGGGTGGCGGGGAGCTGTTTTTT.

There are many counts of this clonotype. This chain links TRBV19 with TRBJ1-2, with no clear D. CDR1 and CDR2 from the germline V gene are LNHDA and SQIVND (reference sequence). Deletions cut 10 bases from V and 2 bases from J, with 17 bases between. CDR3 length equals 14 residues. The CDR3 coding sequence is TGTGCCACCCACAACGTTTACCCAAACTATGGCTACACCTTC. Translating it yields CATHNVYPNYGYTF.

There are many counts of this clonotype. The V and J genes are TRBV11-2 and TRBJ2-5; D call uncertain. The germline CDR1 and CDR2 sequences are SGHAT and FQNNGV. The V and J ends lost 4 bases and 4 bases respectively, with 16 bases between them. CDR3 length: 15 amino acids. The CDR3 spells CASSYQDRGAETQYF. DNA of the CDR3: TGTGCCAGCAGCTATCAGGACCGAGGAGCAGAGACCCAGTACTTC.

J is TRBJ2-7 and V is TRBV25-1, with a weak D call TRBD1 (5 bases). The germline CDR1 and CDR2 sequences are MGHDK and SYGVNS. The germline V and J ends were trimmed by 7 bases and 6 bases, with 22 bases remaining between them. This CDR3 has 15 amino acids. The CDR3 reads CASITTDPEFSEQYF. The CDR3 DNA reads TGTGCCAGCATTACGACAGACCCAGAATTTTCCGAGCAGTACTTC.

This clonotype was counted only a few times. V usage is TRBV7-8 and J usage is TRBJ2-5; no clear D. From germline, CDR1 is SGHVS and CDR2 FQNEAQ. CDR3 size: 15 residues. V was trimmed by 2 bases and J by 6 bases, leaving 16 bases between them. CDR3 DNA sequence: TGTGCCAGCAGCTTATACGTGACTCCTAATAAGACCCAGTACTTC. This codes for CASSLYVTPNKTQYF.

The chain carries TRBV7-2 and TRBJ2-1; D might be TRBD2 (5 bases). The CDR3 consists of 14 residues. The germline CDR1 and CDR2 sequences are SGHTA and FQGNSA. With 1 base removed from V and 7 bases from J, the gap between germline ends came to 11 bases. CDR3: CASSLVGVANEQFF. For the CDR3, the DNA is TGTGCCAGCAGCTTAGTGGGTGTAGCGAATGAGCAGTTCTTC. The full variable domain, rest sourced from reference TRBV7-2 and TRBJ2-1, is GAGVSQSPSNKVTEKGKDVELRCDPISGHTALYWYRQSLGQGLEFLIYFQGNSAPDKSGLPSDRFSAERTGGSVSTLTIQRTQQEDSAVYLCASSLVGVANEQFFGPGTRLTVL.

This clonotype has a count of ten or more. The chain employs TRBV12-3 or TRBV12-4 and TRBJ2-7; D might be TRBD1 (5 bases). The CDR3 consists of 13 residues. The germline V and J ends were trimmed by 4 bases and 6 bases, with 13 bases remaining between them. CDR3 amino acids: CASSYDGHGEQYF. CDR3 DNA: TGTGCCAGCAGTTATGACGGACATGGCGAGCAGTACTTC.

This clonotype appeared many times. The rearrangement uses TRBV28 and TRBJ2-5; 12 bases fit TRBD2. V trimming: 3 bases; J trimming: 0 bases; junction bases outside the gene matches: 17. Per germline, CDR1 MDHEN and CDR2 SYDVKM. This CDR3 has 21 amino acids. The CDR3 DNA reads TGTGCCAGCAGTTTCTCCTGGGCTAGCGGGAGGGCCATGGGCAACCAAGAGACCCAGTACTTC. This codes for CASSFSWASGRAMGNQETQYF.

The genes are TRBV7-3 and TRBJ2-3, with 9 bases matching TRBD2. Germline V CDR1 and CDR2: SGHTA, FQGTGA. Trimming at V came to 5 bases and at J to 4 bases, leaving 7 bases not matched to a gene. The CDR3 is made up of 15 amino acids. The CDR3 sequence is CASSIEAGGSDTQYF. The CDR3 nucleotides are TGTGCCAGCAGCATCGAAGCGGGAGGATCAGATACGCAGTATTTT.

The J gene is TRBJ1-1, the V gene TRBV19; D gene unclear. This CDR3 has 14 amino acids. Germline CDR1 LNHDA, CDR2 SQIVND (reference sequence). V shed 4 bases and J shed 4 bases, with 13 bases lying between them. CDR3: CASSTVVGSTEAFF. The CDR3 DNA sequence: TGTGCCAGTAGTACGGTCGTGGGCAGCACTGAAGCTTTCTTT. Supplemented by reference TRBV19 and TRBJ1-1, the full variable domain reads DGGITQSPKYLFRKEGQNVTLSCEQNLNHDAMYWYRQDPGQGLRLIYYSQIVNDFQKGDIAEGYSVSREKKESFPLTVTSAQKNPTAFYLCASSTVVGSTEAFFGQGTRLTVV.

The CDR3, as DNA: TGCAGTGCTAGACCCAGGGGGCTGGGCGTTGGTGAAAAACTGTTTTTT. Translated, it gives CSARPRGLGVGEKLFF. V usage is TRBV20-1 and J usage is TRBJ1-4, with 8 bases that match TRBD1. Trimming at V came to 2 bases and at J to 7 bases, leaving 12 bases not matched to a gene. This CDR3 is 16 amino acids long. CDR1 DFQATT and CDR2 SNEGSKA come from the germline V gene (reference sequence).

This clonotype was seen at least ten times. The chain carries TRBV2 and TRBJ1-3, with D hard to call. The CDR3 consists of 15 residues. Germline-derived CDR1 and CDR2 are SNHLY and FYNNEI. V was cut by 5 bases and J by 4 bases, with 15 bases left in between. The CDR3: CASSSRPTFGNTIYF. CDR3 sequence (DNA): TGTGCCAGCAGTTCTAGACCCACCTTCGGAAACACCATATATTTT.

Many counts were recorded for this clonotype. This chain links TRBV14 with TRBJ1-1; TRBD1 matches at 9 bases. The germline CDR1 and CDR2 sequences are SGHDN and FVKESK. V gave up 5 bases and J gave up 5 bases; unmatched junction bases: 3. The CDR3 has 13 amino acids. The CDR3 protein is CASSMDRGTEAFF. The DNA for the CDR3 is TGTGCCAGCAGCATGGACAGGGGAACTGAAGCTTTCTTT.

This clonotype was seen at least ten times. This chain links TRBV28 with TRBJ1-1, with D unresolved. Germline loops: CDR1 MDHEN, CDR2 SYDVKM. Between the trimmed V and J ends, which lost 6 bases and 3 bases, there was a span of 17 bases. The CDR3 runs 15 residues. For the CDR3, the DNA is TGTGCCAGCAGGCCCTCCGAGGGTCATGACACTGAAGCTTTCTTT. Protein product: CASRPSEGHDTEAFF.

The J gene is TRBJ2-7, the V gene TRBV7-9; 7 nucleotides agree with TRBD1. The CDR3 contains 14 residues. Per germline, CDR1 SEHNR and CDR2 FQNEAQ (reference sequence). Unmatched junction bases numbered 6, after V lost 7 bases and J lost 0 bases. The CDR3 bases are TGTGCCAGCACCCAAAGGGACAGCTCCTACGAGCAGTACTTC. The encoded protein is CASTQRDSSYEQYF.

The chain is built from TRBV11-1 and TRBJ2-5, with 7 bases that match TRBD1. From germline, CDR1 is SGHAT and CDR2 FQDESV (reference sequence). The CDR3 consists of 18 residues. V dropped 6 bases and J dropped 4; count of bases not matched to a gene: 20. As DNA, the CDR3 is TGTGCCAGCAGTCAAAGCAGGGGGAGAGCTGAGGAGACAGAGACCCAGTACTTC. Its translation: CASSQSRGRAEETETQYF.

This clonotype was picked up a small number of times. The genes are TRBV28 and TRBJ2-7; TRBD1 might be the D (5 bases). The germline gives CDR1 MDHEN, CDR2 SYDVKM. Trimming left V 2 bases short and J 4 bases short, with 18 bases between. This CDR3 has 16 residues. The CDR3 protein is CASSLGTDTRWYEQYF. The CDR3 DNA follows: TGTGCCAGCAGTTTAGGAACGGACACTCGGTGGTACGAGCAGTACTTC.

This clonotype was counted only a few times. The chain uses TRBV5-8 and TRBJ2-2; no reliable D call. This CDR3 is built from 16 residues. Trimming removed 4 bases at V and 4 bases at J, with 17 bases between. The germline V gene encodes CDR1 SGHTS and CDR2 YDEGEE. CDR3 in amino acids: CASSPLIGSFTGELFF. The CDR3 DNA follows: TGTGCCAGCAGCCCCCTGATTGGCAGCTTCACCGGGGAGCTGTTTTTT.

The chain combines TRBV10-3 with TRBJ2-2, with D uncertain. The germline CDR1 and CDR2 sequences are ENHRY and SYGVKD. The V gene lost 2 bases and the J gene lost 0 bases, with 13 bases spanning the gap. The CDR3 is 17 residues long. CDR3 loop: CAISELRPNANTGELFF. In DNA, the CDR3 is TGTGCCATCAGTGAGCTCCGGCCGAACGCGAACACCGGGGAGCTGTTTTTT.

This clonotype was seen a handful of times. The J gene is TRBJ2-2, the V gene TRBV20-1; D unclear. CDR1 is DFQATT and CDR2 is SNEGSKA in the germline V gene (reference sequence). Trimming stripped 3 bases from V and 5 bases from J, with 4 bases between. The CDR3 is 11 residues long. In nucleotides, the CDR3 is TGCAGTGCTAGGTTAACCGGGGAGCTGTTTTTT. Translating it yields CSARLTGELFF.